Shown below are 31 T cell receptor beta chains from a single sample sequenced in a study of response to subunit inactivated influenza vaccine. TCRdb processed the RT-PCR reads anew with MiXCR; each CDR3 protein has one entry. The table includes 500,000 or so distinct CDR3 sequences, 15% to 20% detected once. The material sequenced was CD4+ T cells sorted from PBMCs, taken around 25 months after vaccination. These receptors were collected from a man between 50 and 70 years old who received an inactivated influenza vaccine.

This clonotype was counted between two and nine times. J is TRBJ1-3 and V is TRBV12-3 or TRBV12-4; D remains unclear. Trimming stripped 3 bases from V and 5 bases from J, with 11 bases between. The CDR3 is 14 residues long. The CDR3 DNA reads as TGTGCCAGCAGTTTCCAAGGAGGAAGAAACACCATATATTTT. Amino acid sequence: CASSFQGGRNTIYF.

In this sample, this clonotype turned up a few times. The chain recombines TRBV5-6 with TRBJ1-6, with D possibly being TRBD1 (5 bases). Germline CDR1 and CDR2: SGHDT and YYEEEE. This CDR3 region has 13 residues. With 6 bases removed from V and 9 bases from J, the gap between germline ends came to 13 bases. This CDR3 is CASTQTVGSPLHF. The CDR3 coding sequence is TGTGCCAGCACCCAGACAGTGGGTTCACCCCTCCACTTT.

This clonotype was recorded a few times. J is TRBJ1-1 and V is TRBV7-2; D unclear. V shed 1 base and J shed 0 bases, with 6 bases lying between them. This CDR3 comprises 14 residues. The germline V gene encodes CDR1 SGHTA and CDR2 FQGNSA. In DNA form, the CDR3 reads TGTGCCAGCAGCTTAGTGGCCTTGAACACTGAAGCTTTCTTT. This codes for CASSLVALNTEAFF.

The V gene is TRBV11-2, the J gene TRBJ1-2; D is unclear. The CDR3 loop spans 13 amino acids. V lost 2 bases and J lost 2, with 6 bases in between. Germline CDR1 reads SGHAT; CDR2 reads FQNNGV. The DNA for the CDR3 is TGTGCCAGCAGCTTATCCTCGAACTATGGCTACACCTTC. Translated, it gives CASSLSSNYGYTF.

The V call is TRBV15, the J call TRBJ1-1; TRBD1 is a possible D gene (5 bases). The germline V gene encodes CDR1 LNHNV and CDR2 YYDKDF (reference sequence). V was cut by 7 bases and J by 0 bases, with 21 bases left in between. The CDR3 is made up of 17 amino acids. The CDR3 DNA reads as TGTGCCACCAAGGGGCAGGGCTCCATACTGATGAACACTGAAGCTTTCTTT. Residues: CATKGQGSILMNTEAFF.

The chain uses TRBV6-1 and TRBJ1-1, with TRBD1 identical over 8 bases. The trim removed 6 bases at V and 3 bases at J, leaving 3 bases unmatched. The CDR3 is 13 amino acids. Germline values: CDR1 MNHNS, CDR2 SASEGT. DNA for the CDR3: TGTGCCAGCAGCGACAGGGGATACACTGAAGCTTTCTTT. As protein: CASSDRGYTEAFF.

The genes are TRBV6-5 and TRBJ2-7; unclear D gene. This CDR3 comprises 9 residues. Germline V CDR1 and CDR2: MNHEY, SVGAGI. The germline V and J ends were trimmed by 7 bases and 13 bases, with 11 bases remaining between them. In nucleotides, the CDR3 is TGTGCCAGCAACATACAGAGTTACTTC. As protein: CASNIQSYF.

This rearrangement joins TRBV14 to TRBJ2-1; D unclear. Germline lookup yields CDR1 SGHDN and CDR2 FVKESK. The CDR3 loop spans 13 amino acids. Trimming shortened V by 3 bases and J by 11 bases, and 14 bases separated the two germline ends. The CDR3 bases are TGTGCCAGCAGCCAGATACCAGGAGTTCAGCAGTTCTTC. It codes for CASSQIPGVQQFF. Full variable domain (missing parts from reference TRBV14 and TRBJ2-1): EAGVTQFPSHSVIEKGQTVTLRCDPISGHDNLYWYRRVMGKEIKFLLHFVKESKQDESGMPNNRFLAERTGGTYSTLKVQPAELEDSGVYFCASSQIPGVQQFFGPGTRLTVL.

The table lists this clonotype with a few counts. This sequence joins TRBV28 and TRBJ1-2; 8 bases match TRBD1. Per the germline V gene, CDR1 is MDHEN and CDR2 is SYDVKM. Trimming removed 5 bases from V and 2 bases from J; junction bases left unmatched: 7. The CDR3 length is 15 residues. The CDR3 nucleotides are TGTGCCAGCAGTCCATACTGGGACAGGAACTATGGCTACACCTTC. Its protein is CASSPYWDRNYGYTF.

This clonotype was recorded a few times. The chain couples TRBV10-3 to TRBJ2-1, with a tentative D call TRBD2 (5 bases). The CDR3 contains 12 residues. The germline CDR1 and CDR2 sequences are ENHRY and SYGVKD. V gave up 6 bases and J gave up 8 bases, with 11 bases separating them. The CDR3 DNA reads as TGTGCCATCAGATATGGGGAGCATGAGCAGTTCTTC. It translates to CAIRYGEHEQFF.

This clonotype was detected many times. This sequence joins TRBV5-6 and TRBJ2-2; D is undetermined. The CDR3 consists of 15 residues. Trimming shortened V by 6 bases and J by 1 base, and 13 bases separated the two germline ends. The V gene's germline CDR1 is SGHDT and CDR2 YYEEEE. CDR3 residues: CASTLFPLNTGELFF. The CDR3 nucleotides are TGTGCCAGCACCCTCTTTCCGTTGAACACCGGGGAGCTGTTTTTT.

This clonotype was observed a few times. The J gene is TRBJ2-5, the V gene TRBV20-1, with a possible D match to TRBD2 (6 bases). The CDR3 spans 12 residues. Germline V CDR1 and CDR2: DFQATT, SNEGSKA (reference sequence). V was clipped by 6 bases and J by 5 bases, with 13 bases between them. This CDR3 reads CSAEGAKETQYF. DNA of the CDR3: TGCAGTGCGGAGGGAGCGAAGGAGACCCAGTACTTC.

V is TRBV20-1 and J is TRBJ1-5; 7 nucleotides align to TRBD1. This CDR3 region has 12 residues. The V segment lost 4 bases and the J segment 7 bases; nucleotides outside the gene matches: 4. Per the germline V gene, CDR1 is DFQATT and CDR2 is SNEGSKA (reference sequence). The chain's CDR3 is CSAKQGQQPQHF. The DNA for the CDR3 is TGCAGTGCTAAACAGGGGCAGCAGCCCCAGCATTTT.

This clonotype was detected a few times. DNA for the CDR3: TGTGCCAGCAGTTTAGGTAGAGGCAGGCCCTACGAGCAGTACTTC. Protein: CASSLGRGRPYEQYF. This chain uses TRBV12-3 or TRBV12-4 with TRBJ2-7, with D unclear. This CDR3 contains 15 residues. Trimming took 1 base from V and 2 from J, leaving 12 bases between them.

This rearrangement joins TRBV12-3 or TRBV12-4 to TRBJ2-3, with D tentatively TRBD1 or TRBD2 (5 bases each). The CDR3 has 17 amino acids. The germline V and J ends were trimmed by 1 base and 2 bases, with 16 bases remaining between them. The CDR3 is CASSLVSRGAYTDTQYF. DNA for the CDR3: TGTGCCAGCAGTTTAGTTAGTAGAGGGGCCTACACAGATACGCAGTATTTT.

The V call is TRBV7-9, the J call TRBJ2-3; 9 positions agree with TRBD1. The CDR3 sequence is 14 residues long. Germline CDR1 is SEHNR and CDR2 is FQNEAQ (reference sequence). Trimming cost V 5 bases and J 5 bases; bases outside gene matches: 5. The CDR3 here is CASSPGQGLDTQYF. The CDR3 DNA reads as TGTGCCAGCAGCCCGGGACAGGGTTTAGATACGCAGTATTTT.

The chain recombines TRBV18 with TRBJ2-5, with D possibly called TRBD1 or TRBD2 (5 bases each). Between the trimmed V and J ends, which lost 6 bases and 5 bases, there was a span of 13 bases. CDR1 KGHSH and CDR2 LQKENI come from the germline V gene. The CDR3 length is 13 residues. The CDR3 bases are TGTGCCAGCTCCCAAGGGACGGCGGAGACCCAGTACTTC. Translating it yields CASSQGTAETQYF.

This clonotype appeared many times. CDR3 loop: CASSYYSGANVLTF. The DNA of the CDR3 is TGTGCCAGCAGTTACTACTCTGGGGCCAACGTCCTGACTTTC. The chain couples TRBV28 to TRBJ2-6; D gene uncertain. The germline V gene has CDR1 MDHEN and CDR2 SYDVKM. CDR3 length: 14 amino acids. The V gene lost 4 bases and the J gene lost 0 bases, with 4 bases spanning the gap.

The rearrangement joins TRBV7-9 to TRBJ2-7, with D hard to call. CDR1 and CDR2 (germline): SEHNR, FQNEAQ (reference sequence). The CDR3 contains 16 residues. V was trimmed by 0 bases and J by 4 bases, leaving 16 bases between them. CDR3 residues: CASSLALTNKDYEQYF. The CDR3 bases are TGTGCCAGCAGCTTAGCGCTCACAAATAAAGATTACGAGCAGTACTTC.

This clonotype has a count of ten or more. This chain uses TRBV4-3 with TRBJ2-5, with 10 bases identical to TRBD2. The CDR3 loop spans 17 amino acids. Germline CDR1 LGHNA, CDR2 YSLEER. V was pared by 1 base and J by 4 bases, with 9 bases of the junction left unmatched. The CDR3 DNA reads as TGCGCCAGCAGCCAAGTTTATGGAGCGGGGGGGTCAGAGACCCAGTACTTC. As protein: CASSQVYGAGGSETQYF.

The chain uses TRBV5-1 and TRBJ2-2; 7 bases line up with TRBD2. V lost 5 bases and J lost 4; bases outside the gene matches: 5. Looked up from germline, CDR1 is SGHRS and CDR2 is YFSETQ. The CDR3 covers 14 residues. CDR3 in amino acids: CASSPAGSTGELFF. In DNA form, the CDR3 reads TGCGCCAGCAGTCCAGCGGGGTCCACCGGGGAGCTGTTTTTT.

A few counts support this clonotype. The chain has TRBV11-2 and TRBJ2-3; tentative D call: TRBD2 (6 bases). This CDR3 is built from 13 residues. In germline, CDR1 is SGHAT, CDR2 FQNNGV. V was trimmed by 4 bases and J by 6 bases, leaving 11 bases between them. CDR3 bases: TGTGCCAGCAGCTCGGACGGAGGGGATACGCAGTATTTT. Residues: CASSSDGGDTQYF.

This clonotype was counted between two and nine times. The chain has TRBV2 and TRBJ2-5; TRBD2 aligns across 14 bases. The length of the CDR3 is 15 residues. Germline-derived CDR1 and CDR2 are SNHLY and FYNNEI. V lost 6 bases to trimming and J lost 5 bases; unmatched junction nucleotides: 5. The CDR3 DNA reads TGTGCCAGCAGACCCGGGACTAGCGGGAGTGAGACCCAGTACTTC. Its translation is CASRPGTSGSETQYF.

This clonotype was observed many times. The chain employs TRBV29-1 and TRBJ2-2, with D maybe TRBD1 (7 bases). The CDR3 loop spans 14 amino acids. CDR1 is SQVTM, CDR2 ANQGSEA, per germline. Trimming took off 3 bases at V and 0 bases at J, with 8 bases between the two ends. In DNA form, the CDR3 reads TGCAGCGTTGACAGGGGGGCGAACACCGGGGAGCTGTTTTTT. Translating gives CSVDRGANTGELFF.

This clonotype has more than one count but fewer than ten. The rearrangement uses TRBV20-1 and TRBJ2-5, with D tentatively TRBD2 (5 bases). Trimming took 1 base from V and 3 from J, leaving 15 bases between them. The germline CDR1 and CDR2 sequences are DFQATT and SNEGSKA (reference sequence). The CDR3 length is 15 residues. The DNA of the CDR3 is TGCAGTGCTAGAGCGCCCTTACCGGGAAAAGAGACCCAGTACTTC. Translating gives CSARAPLPGKETQYF.

The rearrangement uses TRBV10-2 and TRBJ2-1; D is possibly TRBD1 or TRBD2 (5 bases each). V lost 1 base and J 1 base, leaving 11 bases between the germline ends. The CDR3 sequence is 16 residues long. CDR1 WSHSY and CDR2 SAAADI come from the germline V gene. The CDR3 DNA reads TGCGCCAGCAGTGAGTGGGGCGGGTTATCCTACAATGAGCAGTTCTTC. Encoded protein: CASSEWGGLSYNEQFF.

The chain couples TRBV10-3 to TRBJ2-1; D is perhaps TRBD1 or TRBD2 (5 bases each). Germline V CDR1 and CDR2: ENHRY, SYGVKD. Trimming pared 7 bases from V and 11 bases from J, leaving 27 bases between. The CDR3 runs 16 residues. The CDR3, as DNA: TGTGCCATCAACAACGTGGAGGACACTCCACCCGATCAGCAGTTCTTC. Protein sequence: CAINNVEDTPPDQQFF.

The V call is TRBV29-1, the J call TRBJ1-1; D remains unclear. Per the germline V gene, CDR1 is SQVTM and CDR2 is ANQGSEA. Trimming removed 3 bases from V and 0 bases from J, with 8 bases in between. The CDR3 spans 13 residues. The CDR3 DNA is TGCAGCGTTGATTCCGGGATGAACACTGAAGCTTTCTTT. Amino acid sequence: CSVDSGMNTEAFF.

This clonotype was counted at least ten times. The chain combines TRBV6-5 with TRBJ2-3; D remains unclear. The CDR3 sequence is 16 residues long. The V gene's germline CDR1 is MNHEY and CDR2 SVGAGI. V was pared by 2 bases and J by 2 bases, with 14 bases between. The chain's CDR3 is CASSYIGAELTDTQYF. The CDR3 DNA sequence: TGTGCCAGCAGTTACATTGGTGCAGAGCTCACAGATACGCAGTATTTT.

This chain joins TRBV5-1 and TRBJ1-1; D is uncertain. Germline V gene data show CDR1 as SGHRS and CDR2 as YFSETQ. This CDR3 is 14 amino acids long. Trimming took off 0 bases at V and 5 bases at J, with 11 bases between the two ends. CDR3 in amino acids: CASSLGGGETEAFF. The CDR3 DNA reads as TGCGCCAGCAGCTTGGGAGGCGGAGAGACTGAAGCTTTCTTT.

This clonotype was seen once. The J gene is TRBJ2-7, the V gene TRBV11-2; D is undetermined. V lost 5 bases, J lost 3 bases, and 17 bases lay in between. Per the germline V gene, CDR1 is SGHAT and CDR2 is FQNNGV. This CDR3 is built from 15 residues. CDR3 in DNA: TGTGCCAGCAGCCCGTCAGAAATTCAAGACTACGAGCAGTACTTC. It is translated as CASSPSEIQDYEQYF.